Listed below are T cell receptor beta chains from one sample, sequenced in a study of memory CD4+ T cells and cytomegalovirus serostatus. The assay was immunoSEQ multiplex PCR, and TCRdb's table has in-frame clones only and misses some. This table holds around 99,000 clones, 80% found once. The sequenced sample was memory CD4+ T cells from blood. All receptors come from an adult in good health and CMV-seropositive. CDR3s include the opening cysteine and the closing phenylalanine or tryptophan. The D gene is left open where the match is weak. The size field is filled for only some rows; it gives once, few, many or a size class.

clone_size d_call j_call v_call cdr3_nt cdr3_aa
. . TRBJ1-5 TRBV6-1 TGTGCCAGCAGCTTAGAGAGCAATCAGCCCCAGCATTTT CASSLESNQPQHF
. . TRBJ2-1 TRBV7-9 TGTGCCAGCAGCTTAGAGTATGAGCAGTTCTTC CASSLEYEQFF
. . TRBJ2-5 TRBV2 TGTGCCAGCAGTGAGTTGGGTTGGCAAGAGACCCAGTACTTC CASSELGWQETQYF
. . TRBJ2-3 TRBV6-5 TGTGCCAGCAGCCGCGGAGGGCCCACAGATACGCAGTATTTT CASSRGGPTDTQYF
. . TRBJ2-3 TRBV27 TGTGCCAGCGAGGGGGTTTCGGCGGATACGCAGTATTTT CASEGVSADTQYF
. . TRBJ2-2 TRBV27 TGTGCCAGCAGTTCACGACAGCTGAACACCGGGGAGCTGTTTTTT CASSSRQLNTGELFF
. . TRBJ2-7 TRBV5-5 TGTGCCAGCTTCAACAGGGAACGATCTTACGAGCAGTACTTC CASFNRERSYEQYF
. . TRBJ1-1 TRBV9 TGTGCCAGCACCCCACAAAGTATACGGAACACTGAAGCTTTCTTT CASTPQSIRNTEAFF
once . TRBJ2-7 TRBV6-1 TGTGCCAGCAGTGAAACGGTCGTCTACGAGCAGTACTTC CASSETVVYEQYF
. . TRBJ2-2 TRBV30 TGTGCCCTGAGTAGCAGGAACACCGGGGAGCTGTTTTTT CALSSRNTGELFF
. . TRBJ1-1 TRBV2 TGTGCCAGCACTTATGACACTGAAGCTTTCTTT CASTYDTEAFF
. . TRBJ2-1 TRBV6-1 TGTGCCAGGGAGTCTCAGCGGTACTCCTACAATGAGCAGTTCTTC CARESQRYSYNEQFF
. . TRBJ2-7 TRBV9 TGTGCCAGCAGCCCCCCTGGGGTCTACGAGCAGTACTTC CASSPPGVYEQYF
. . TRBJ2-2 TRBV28 TGTGCCAGCCTACGGAACACCGGGGAGCTGTTTTTT CASLRNTGELFF
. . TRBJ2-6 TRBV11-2 TGTGCCACCGAAACAGGCCCGGGGTCTGGGGCCAACGTCCTGACTTTC CATETGPGSGANVLTF
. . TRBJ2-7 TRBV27 TGTGCCAGCAGTTTATCGGGGGAACTCGAGCAGTACTTC CASSLSGELEQYF
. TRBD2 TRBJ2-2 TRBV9 TGTGCCAGCAGCCCCGGGACTAGCGGGAGTACGGGCACCGGGGAGCTGTTTTTT CASSPGTSGSTGTGELFF
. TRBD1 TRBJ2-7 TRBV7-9 TGTGCCAGCAGCTCACCCACAGGGGACCCTACCTCCTACGAGCAGTACTTC CASSSPTGDPTSYEQYF
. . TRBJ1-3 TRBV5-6 TGTGCCAGCAGCTTGGGGAGGGTTGGACCTGGAAACACCATATATTTT CASSLGRVGPGNTIYF
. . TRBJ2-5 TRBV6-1 TGTGCCAGCAGTGCGAACAGGGGAGGAGAGACCCAGTACTTC CASSANRGGETQYF
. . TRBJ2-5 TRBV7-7 TGTGCTAGCCGGGGAACGGTCCAAGAGACCCAGTACTTC CASRGTVQETQYF
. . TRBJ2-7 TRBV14 TGTGCCAGCAGCCAAGCGAGGGGTTACGAGCAGTACTTC CASSQARGYEQYF
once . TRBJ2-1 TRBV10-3 TGTGCCATCAGTGGGGACGGGGGGCAAAGGGTCAATGAGCAGTTCTTC CAISGDGGQRVNEQFF
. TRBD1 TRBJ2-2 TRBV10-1 TGCGCCAGCAGTAAGACAGGGAACGGGGAGCTGTTTTTT CASSKTGNGELFF
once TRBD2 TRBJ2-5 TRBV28 TGTGCCAGCAGTCCGCTAGCGGGAAGGGAGACCCAGTACTTC CASSPLAGRETQYF
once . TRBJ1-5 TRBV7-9 TGTGCCACCATGCCCCTTGGAGGGGGCAATCAGCCCCAGCATTTT CATMPLGGGNQPQHF
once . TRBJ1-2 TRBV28 TGTGCCAGCAGGACCGGGACTATTGGGGGCTACACCTTC CASRTGTIGGYTF
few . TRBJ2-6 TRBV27 TGTGCCAGCAGTGCCACAGGGATTGGGGCCAACGTCCTGACTTTC CASSATGIGANVLTF
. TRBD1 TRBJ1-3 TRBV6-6 TGTGCCAGCAGCTCCCGACAGGGATCCGGAAACACCATATATTTT CASSSRQGSGNTIYF
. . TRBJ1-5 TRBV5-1 TGCGCCAGCAGCTTGGAGGGGACGGGTCAGCCCCAGCATTTT CASSLEGTGQPQHF
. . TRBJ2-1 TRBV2 TGTGCCAGCAGTGAAATGTCGGTGAACAATGAGCAGTTCTTC CASSEMSVNNEQFF
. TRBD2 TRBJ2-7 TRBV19 TGTGCCAGTAGTATCGGGGGGACTAGCGGGACCGTTAAGCAGTACTTC CASSIGGTSGTVKQYF
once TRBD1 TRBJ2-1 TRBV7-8 TGTGCCAGCAGCTTAATGGGACAGGGCGTTAATGAGCAGTTCTTC CASSLMGQGVNEQFF
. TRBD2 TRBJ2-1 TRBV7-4 TGTGCCAGCAGCCACCAAGGTGATAGGGGAGGGAGACTAGCGGTGGGCAATGAGCAGTTCTTC CASSHQGDRGGRLAVGNEQFF
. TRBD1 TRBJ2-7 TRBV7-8 TGTGCCAGCATACCGGACAGGGCCTTCTACGAGCAGTACTTC CASIPDRAFYEQYF
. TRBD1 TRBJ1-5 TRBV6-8 TGTGCCAGCGAGACGAGACAGGGCTGCAATCAGCCCCAGCATTTT CASETRQGCNQPQHF
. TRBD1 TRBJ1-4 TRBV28 TGTGCCAGCAGTGGAGACCAGGGGGCGCCGGGCGAAAAACTGTTTTTT CASSGDQGAPGEKLFF
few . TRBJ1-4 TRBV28 TGTGCCAGCAGTACCAACAGGGCCGGGAGTGAAAAACTGTTTTTT CASSTNRAGSEKLFF
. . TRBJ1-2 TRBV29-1 TGCAGCGTTTCCCAGGGAGGCGGCTACACCTTC CSVSQGGGYTF
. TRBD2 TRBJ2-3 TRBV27 TGTGCCAGCAGTCTCCTGAGACTAGCGGGAGGGTTCAGCACAGATACGCAGTATTTT CASSLLRLAGGFSTDTQYF
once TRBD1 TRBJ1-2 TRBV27 TGTGCCAGCAGCTACGGGACAGGGGGTGACTATGGCTACACCTTC CASSYGTGGDYGYTF
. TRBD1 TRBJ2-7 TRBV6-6 TGTGCCAGCATGTCGACAGGGTTGGCCTACGAGCAGTACTTC CASMSTGLAYEQYF
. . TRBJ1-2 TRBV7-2 TGTGCCAGCAGCTTGGACGTTTATGGCTACACCTTC CASSLDVYGYTF